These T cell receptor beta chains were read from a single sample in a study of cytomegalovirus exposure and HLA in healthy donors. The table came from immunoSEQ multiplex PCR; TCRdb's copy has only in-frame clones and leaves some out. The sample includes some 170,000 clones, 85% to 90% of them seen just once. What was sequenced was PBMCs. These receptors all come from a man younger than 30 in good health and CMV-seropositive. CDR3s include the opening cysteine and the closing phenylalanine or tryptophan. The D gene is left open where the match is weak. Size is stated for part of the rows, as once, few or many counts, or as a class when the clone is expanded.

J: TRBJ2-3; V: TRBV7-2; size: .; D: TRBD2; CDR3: CASSFLAGEGEGGTQYF; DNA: TGTGCCAGCAGCTTCCTAGCGGGAGAGGGCGAGGGGGGTACGCAGTATTTT
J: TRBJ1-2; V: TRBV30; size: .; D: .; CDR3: CAWSVAPNYGYTF; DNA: TGTGCCTGGAGTGTGGCCCCTAACTATGGCTACACCTTC
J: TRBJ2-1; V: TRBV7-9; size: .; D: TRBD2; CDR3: CASSLGGTSGIYNEQFF; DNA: TGTGCCAGCAGCTTAGGCGGGACTAGCGGAATTTACAATGAGCAGTTCTTC
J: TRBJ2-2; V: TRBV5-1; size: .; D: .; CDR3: CASSSTGTRNTGELFF; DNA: TGCGCCAGCAGCTCGACCGGGACAAGGAACACCGGGGAGCTGTTTTTT
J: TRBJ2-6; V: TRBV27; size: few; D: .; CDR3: CASTGGPFGANVLTF; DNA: TGTGCCAGCACCGGGGGGCCCTTTGGCGCCAACGTCCTGACTTTC
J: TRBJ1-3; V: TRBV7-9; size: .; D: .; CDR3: CASSLNAIGNTIYF; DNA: TGTGCCAGCAGCCTCAATGCGATTGGAAACACCATATATTTT
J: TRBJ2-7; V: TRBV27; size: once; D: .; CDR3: CASSWMGGYEQYF; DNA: TGTGCCAGCAGTTGGATGGGGGGCTACGAGCAGTACTTC
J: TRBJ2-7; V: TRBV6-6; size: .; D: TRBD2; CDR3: CASSYTASGSTEQYF; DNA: TGTGCCAGCAGTTACACTGCTAGCGGGAGCACCGAGCAGTACTTC
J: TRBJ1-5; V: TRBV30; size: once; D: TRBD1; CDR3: CAWSRVGGRNQPQHF; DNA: TGTGCCTGGAGTCGCGTAGGGGGCCGCAATCAGCCCCAGCATTTT
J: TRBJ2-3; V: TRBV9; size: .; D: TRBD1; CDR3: CASSVGPWDRSTDTQYF; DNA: TGTGCCAGCAGCGTAGGACCTTGGGACAGAAGTACAGATACGCAGTATTTT
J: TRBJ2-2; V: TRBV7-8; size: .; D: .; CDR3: CASSLTGSGTGELFF; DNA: TGTGCCAGCAGCTTAACAGGGTCGGGCACCGGGGAGCTGTTTTTT
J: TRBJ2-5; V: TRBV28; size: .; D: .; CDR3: CASSFGLSGRETQYF; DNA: TGTGCCAGCAGTTTCGGACTCTCCGGGCGCGAGACCCAGTACTTC
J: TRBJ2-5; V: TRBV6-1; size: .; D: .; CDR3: CASSVVSGVQETQYF; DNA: TGTGCCAGCAGTGTCGTTAGCGGAGTTCAAGAGACCCAGTACTTC
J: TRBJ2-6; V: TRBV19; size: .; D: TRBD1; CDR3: CASRDRGISGANVLTF; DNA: TGTGCCAGCCGGGACAGGGGTATCTCTGGGGCCAACGTCCTGACTTTC
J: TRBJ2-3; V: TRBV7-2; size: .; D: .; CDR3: CASSLAGLEAQYF; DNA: TGTGCCAGCAGCTTAGCGGGGCTAGAGGCGCAGTATTTT
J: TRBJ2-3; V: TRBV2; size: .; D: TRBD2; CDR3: CASRAGRPSTDTQYF; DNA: TGTGCCAGCAGGGCCGGGAGGCCCAGCACAGATACGCAGTATTTT
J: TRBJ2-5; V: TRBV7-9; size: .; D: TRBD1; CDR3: CASSLATGGVETQYF; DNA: TGTGCCAGCAGCTTAGCCACAGGGGGCGTAGAGACCCAGTACTTC
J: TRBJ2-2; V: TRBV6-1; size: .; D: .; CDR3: CASSEAFSTGELFF; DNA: TGTGCCAGCAGTGAAGCGTTCAGCACCGGGGAGCTGTTTTTT
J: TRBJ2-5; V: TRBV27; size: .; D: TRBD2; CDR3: CASSFRAGGYQETQYF; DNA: TGTGCCAGCAGTTTTCGGGCGGGAGGGTACCAAGAGACCCAGTACTTC
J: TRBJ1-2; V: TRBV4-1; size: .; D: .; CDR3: CASSQGKDSRVYGYTF; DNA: TGCGCCAGCAGCCAAGGGAAGGACAGCAGAGTCTATGGCTACACCTTC
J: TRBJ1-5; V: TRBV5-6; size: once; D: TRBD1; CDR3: CASSHQTGGNQPQHF; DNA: TGTGCCAGCAGCCATCAGACAGGGGGCAATCAGCCCCAGCATTTT
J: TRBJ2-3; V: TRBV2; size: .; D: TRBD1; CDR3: CASIRPGTGKADTQYF; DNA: TGTGCCAGCATACGCCCCGGGACAGGGAAGGCAGATACGCAGTATTTT
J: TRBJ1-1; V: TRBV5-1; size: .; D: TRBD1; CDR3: CASRRDRGFTEAFF; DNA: TGCGCCAGTCGCCGGGACAGGGGCTTCACTGAAGCTTTCTTT
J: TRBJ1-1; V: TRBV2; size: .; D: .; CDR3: CASIPDSDENTEAFF; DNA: TGTGCCAGCATACCCGACTCGGATGAGAACACTGAAGCTTTCTTT
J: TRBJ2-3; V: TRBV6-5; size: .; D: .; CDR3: CASRDTSTDTQYF; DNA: TGTGCCAGCCGGGACACAAGCACAGATACGCAGTATTTT
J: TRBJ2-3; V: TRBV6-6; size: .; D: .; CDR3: CASSFGPEGDTQYF; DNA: TGTGCCAGCAGTTTTGGGCCAGAAGGAGATACGCAGTATTTT
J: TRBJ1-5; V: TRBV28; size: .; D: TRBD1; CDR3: CASSLRTGGQPQHF; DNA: TGTGCCAGCAGTTTAAGGACAGGGGGGCAGCCCCAGCATTTT
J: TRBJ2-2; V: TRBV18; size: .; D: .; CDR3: CASSPLGASNTGELFF; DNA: TGTGCCAGCTCACCATTAGGGGCATCAAACACCGGGGAGCTGTTTTTT
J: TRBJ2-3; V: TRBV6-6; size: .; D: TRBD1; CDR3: CASSTPGQGTDTQYF; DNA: TGTGCCAGCAGTACACCGGGACAGGGCACAGATACGCAGTATTTT
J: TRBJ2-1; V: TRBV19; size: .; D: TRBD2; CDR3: CASSRGSGNSYNEQFF; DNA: TGTGCCAGTTCCCGAGGTAGCGGGAACTCCTACAATGAGCAGTTCTTC
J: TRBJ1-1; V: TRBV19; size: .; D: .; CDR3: CASSIGGAEAFF; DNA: TGTGCCAGTAGTATAGGAGGAGCTGAAGCTTTCTTT
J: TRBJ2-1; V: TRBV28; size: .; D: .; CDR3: CASSAYGQISYNEQFF; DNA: TGTGCCAGCAGTGCCTATGGACAGATCTCCTACAATGAGCAGTTCTTC
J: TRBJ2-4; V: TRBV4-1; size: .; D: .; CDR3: CASSQDPLPRLENIQYF; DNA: TGCGCCAGCAGCCAAGACCCTCTCCCCCGACTAGAAAACATTCAGTACTTC
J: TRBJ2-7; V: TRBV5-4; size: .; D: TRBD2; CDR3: CASSRGTSGSLYEQYF; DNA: TGTGCCAGCAGCAGAGGGACTAGCGGGAGTTTATACGAGCAGTACTTC
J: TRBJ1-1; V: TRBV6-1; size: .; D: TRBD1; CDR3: CASSEGTGGTEAFF; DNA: TGTGCCAGCAGTGAAGGGACAGGGGGCACTGAAGCTTTCTTT
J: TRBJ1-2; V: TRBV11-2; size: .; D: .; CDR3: CASSLDHRAYGYTF; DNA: TGTGCCAGCAGCTTAGATCACAGGGCCTATGGCTACACCTTC
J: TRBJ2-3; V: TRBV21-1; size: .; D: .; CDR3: CASSNVQGPDTQYF; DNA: TGTGCCAGCAGCAATGTACAGGGGCCAGATACGCAGTATTTT
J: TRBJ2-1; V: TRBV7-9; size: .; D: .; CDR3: CASSLEGRYNEQFF; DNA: TGTGCCAGCAGCTTAGAAGGGAGATACAATGAGCAGTTCTTC
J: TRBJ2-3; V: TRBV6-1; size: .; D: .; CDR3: CASSEDLVPDTQYF; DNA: TGTGCCAGCAGTGAAGACTTAGTCCCAGATACGCAGTATTTT
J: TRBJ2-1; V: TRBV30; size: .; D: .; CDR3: CAWSPGVNEQFF; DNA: TGTGCCTGGAGTCCAGGGGTCAATGAGCAGTTCTTC
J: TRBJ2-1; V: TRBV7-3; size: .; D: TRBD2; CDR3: CASSLMASGRGNEQFF; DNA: TGTGCCAGCAGCTTAATGGCTAGCGGGAGGGGCAATGAGCAGTTCTTC
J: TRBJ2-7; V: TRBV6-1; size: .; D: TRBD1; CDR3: CASGGQGVYEQYF; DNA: TGTGCCAGCGGAGGACAGGGGGTATACGAGCAGTACTTC
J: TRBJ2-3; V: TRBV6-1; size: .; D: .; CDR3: CASSNTDTQYF; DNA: TGTGCCAGTTCTAACACAGATACGCAGTATTTT
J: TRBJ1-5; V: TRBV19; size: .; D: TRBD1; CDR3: CAADRGVFGNQPQHF; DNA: TGTGCCGCAGACAGGGGAGTCTTTGGCAATCAGCCCCAGCATTTT
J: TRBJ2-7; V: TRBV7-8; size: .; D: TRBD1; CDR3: CASSPAGTVGEQYF; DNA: TGTGCCAGCAGCCCTGCCGGGACAGTTGGAGAGCAGTACTTC
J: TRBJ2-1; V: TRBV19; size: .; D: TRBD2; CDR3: CASSITSGNYNEQFF; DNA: TGTGCCAGTAGTATCACTAGCGGTAATTACAATGAGCAGTTCTTC
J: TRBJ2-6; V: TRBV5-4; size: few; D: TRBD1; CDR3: CASSLAGQGLSGANVLTF; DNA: TGTGCCAGCAGCTTGGCTGGACAGGGACTCTCTGGGGCCAACGTCCTGACTTTC